These 14 T cell receptor beta chains were sequenced from one sample in a study of cytomegalovirus exposure and HLA in healthy donors. This PCR relied on a set of 60 Vbeta primers and 13 Jbeta primers. Libraries were prepared by immunoSEQ multiplex PCR; TCRdb keeps only in-frame clonotypes and omits some of them. The sample carries under 65,000 clones, over 70% recorded once. The source material was PBMCs. Source of these receptors: a man under 40 in good health and CMV-seropositive.

There are a few counts of this clone. The rearrangement joins TRBV28 to TRBJ1-2, with 10 bases matching TRBD1. CDR3 length: 17 amino acids. V trimming: 5 bases; J trimming: 2 bases; junction bases outside the gene matches: 11. From germline, CDR1 is MDHEN and CDR2 SYDVKM. In DNA form, the CDR3 reads TGTGCCAGCAGTCTCCCCACGACAGGGGGCGTGAACTATGGCTACACCTTC. It is translated as CASSLPTTGGVNYGYTF.

The chain couples TRBV14 to TRBJ1-2; 9 bases agree with TRBD1. CDR1 and CDR2 (germline): SGHDN, FVKESK. The CDR3 runs 16 residues. V was pared by 2 bases and J by 2 bases, with 6 bases of the junction left unmatched. The CDR3, as DNA: TGTGCCAGCAGCCAAACCGGGACAGGGACCAACTATGGCTACACCTTC. Protein: CASSQTGTGTNYGYTF.

The V gene is TRBV18, the J gene TRBJ2-7; D may be TRBD1 (6 bases). Germline CDR1 KGHSH, CDR2 LQKENI. The CDR3 spans 14 residues. V was trimmed by 3 bases and J by 3 bases, leaving 12 bases between them. CDR3 coding DNA: TGTGCCAGCTCACCCGACAGGAGGAACTACGAGCAGTACTTC. Translation gives CASSPDRRNYEQYF.

The gene calls are TRBV11-2 and TRBJ1-3, with TRBD1 matching over 7 bases. CDR1 SGHAT and CDR2 FQNNGV come from the germline V gene. V shed 5 bases, J shed 5 bases, and the junction held 6 bases outside the gene matches. This CDR3 has 14 residues. The DNA for the CDR3 is TGTGCCAGCAGCAACGCAGGGGGGAGAAACACCATATATTTT. Translation: CASSNAGGRNTIYF.

The chain uses TRBV9 and TRBJ1-1; D is undetermined. CDR1 is SGDLS, CDR2 YYNGEE, per germline. Trimming stripped 3 bases from V and 9 bases from J, with 15 bases between. The CDR3 runs to 13 residues. Here the CDR3 DNA reads TGTGCCAGCAGCGGGGGTGAGGGAGATCAAGCTTTCTTT. This encodes CASSGGEGDQAFF.

The chain couples TRBV25-1 to TRBJ2-2; D is possibly TRBD2 (5 bases). In germline, CDR1 is MGHDK, CDR2 SYGVNS. This CDR3 comprises 15 residues. Trimming took 0 bases from V and 3 from J, leaving 8 bases between them. The CDR3 protein is CASSEYTSDTGELFF. The CDR3 DNA reads as TGTGCCAGCAGTGAATATACTAGTGACACCGGGGAGCTGTTTTTT.

The chain uses TRBV27 and TRBJ2-7; 11 bases agree with TRBD1. Looked up from germline, CDR1 is MNHEY and CDR2 is SMNVEV (reference sequence). The CDR3 sequence is 15 residues long. Trimming at V came to 6 bases and at J to 6 bases, leaving 10 bases not matched to a gene. DNA for the CDR3: TGTGCCAGCAGCGCTGGGACAGGGGGGGTAGGCGAGCAGTACTTC. The encoded protein is CASSAGTGGVGEQYF.

This chain joins TRBV5-4 and TRBJ1-2, with D maybe TRBD1 (5 bases). The V and J ends lost 4 bases and 1 base respectively, with 8 bases between them. The CDR3 consists of 13 residues. Germline assignment: CDR1 SGHNT and CDR2 YYREEE (reference sequence). The DNA of the CDR3 is TGTGCCAGCAGCCCGGGACTTAACTATGGCTACACCTTC. It encodes CASSPGLNYGYTF.

This clone was picked up a small number of times. This chain connects TRBV19 to TRBJ2-5; 7 bases map to TRBD2. The J call is in doubt because the DNA end fits TRBJ2-7 better. This CDR3 contains 15 residues. Looked up from germline, CDR1 is LNHDA and CDR2 is SQIVND (reference sequence). CDR3 nucleotides: TGTGCCAGTAGTATTGGGAGCGGGGTCGTCCTCGAGCAGTACTTC. Encoded protein: CASSIGSGVVLEQYF.

The chain uses TRBV19 and TRBJ1-5, with 9 bases fitting TRBD1. V gave up 4 bases and J gave up 4 bases; unmatched junction bases: 5. This CDR3 is 15 amino acids long. From germline, CDR1 is LNHDA and CDR2 SQIVND (reference sequence). CDR3 protein: CASSTDRGANQPQHF. CDR3 bases: TGTGCCAGTAGTACAGACAGGGGGGCGAATCAGCCCCAGCATTTT.

Only one count was recorded for this clone. The V call is TRBV2, the J call TRBJ2-2; D remains unclear. Trimming took 9 bases from V and 1 from J, leaving 9 bases between them. The CDR3 length is 13 residues. Germline CDR1 and CDR2: SNHLY and FYNNEI. In DNA form, the CDR3 reads TGTGCCAGTGCCCCTAGGAACACCGGGGAGCTGTTTTTT. Protein product: CASAPRNTGELFF.

The V gene is TRBV4-2, the J gene TRBJ2-2; 11 nucleotides match TRBD2. V shed 0 bases and J 7 bases; nucleotides not matched to a gene: 4. Germline V gene sequence: CDR1 LGHNA, CDR2 YNFKEQ. The CDR3 is 16 residues long. The CDR3 DNA reads TGTGCCAGCAGCCAAGATATAGCGGGGGGGATCGGGGAGCTGTTTTTT. Translating it yields CASSQDIAGGIGELFF.

The chain recombines TRBV27 with TRBJ2-2; perhaps TRBD1 as D (6 bases). The CDR3 length is 17 residues. CDR1 is MNHEY and CDR2 is SMNVEV in the germline V gene (reference sequence). Trimming took off 0 bases at V and 1 base at J, with 12 bases between the two ends. CDR3 bases: TGTGCCAGCAGTTTATCGCCAGCAGGGGTGAACACCGGGGAGCTGTTTTTT. The encoded protein is CASSLSPAGVNTGELFF.

The rearrangement links TRBV6-6 to TRBJ2-5; 10 bases align to TRBD2. In germline, CDR1 is MNHNY, CDR2 SVGAGI (reference sequence). The CDR3 is 14 amino acids. CDR3 sequence: CAGASGGARETQYF. The CDR3 nucleotides are TGTGCGGGCGCGAGCGGGGGGGCTCGGGAGACCCAGTACTTC.